A selection of T cell receptor beta chains follows, all from one sample in a study of identical twins. One entry per CDR3 protein, called by TCRdb with MiXCR from the 5' RACE reads. The sample lists about 1.7 million distinct CDR3 sequences; around a third were seen once. The sequencing sample was made of cord blood. These receptors originate from a newborn girl in good health. The CDR3 runs from the conserved cysteine through the conserved F or W. A D gene is named only where the DNA matches it firmly. Clone sizes are given selectively: once, few, many, or a class where the clone is expanded.

TRBD2,TRBV29-1,many,TRBJ2-1,CSVILAGGNEQFF,TGCAGCGTCATACTAGCGGGAGGTAATGAGCAGTTCTTC
TRBD1,TRBV12-3/TRBV12-4,-,TRBJ2-3,CASRSRDRLSTDTQYF,TGTGCCAGCAGATCTAGGGACAGACTGAGCACAGATACGCAGTATTTT
TRBD1,TRBV20-1,-,TRBJ1-4,CSARATGNVEKLFF,TGCAGTGCTAGGGCGACAGGGAATGTCGAAAAACTGTTTTTT
TRBD2,TRBV3-1,once,TRBJ2-7,CASSQEGSSGNYEQYF,TGTGCCAGCAGCCAAGAGGGGTCTAGCGGGAACTACGAGCAGTACTTC
-,TRBV5-1,few,TRBJ2-7,CASRLRTSDEQYF,TGCGCCAGCAGGTTGAGGACTTCTGACGAGCAGTACTTC
-,TRBV20-1,few,TRBJ1-2,CTAYGLTNYGYTF,TGCACTGCATACGGGCTTACTAACTATGGCTACACCTTC
-,TRBV12-3/TRBV12-4,-,TRBJ2-2,CASSRDGVTGELFF,TGTGCCAGCAGTCGGGACGGGGTAACCGGGGAGCTGTTTTTT
-,TRBV24-1,many,TRBJ2-5,CATSDFSGQETQYF,TGTGCCACCAGTGATTTCAGCGGCCAAGAGACCCAGTACTTC
-,TRBV28,-,TRBJ2-7,CASSLALYQGGSEQYF,TGTGCCAGCAGTTTAGCCCTCTATCAGGGAGGCTCCGAGCAGTACTTC
TRBD2,TRBV7-8,-,TRBJ2-3,CASSLRQRGPTDTQYF,TGTGCCAGCAGCTTACGACAGCGGGGCCCCACAGATACGCAGTATTTT
-,TRBV3-1,few,TRBJ2-5,CASSHSGTRIRGGTQYF,TGTGCCAGCAGCCATTCCGGGACTCGAATTAGAGGCGGGACCCAGTACTTC
TRBD2,TRBV12-3/TRBV12-4,-,TRBJ2-3,CASSLRASGRVRTDTQYF,TGTGCCAGCAGTTTAAGGGCTAGCGGGAGGGTTAGAACAGATACGCAGTATTTT
-,TRBV5-6,-,TRBJ2-7,CASSSFLDRVYEQYF,TGTGCCAGCAGCTCCTTTCTGGACAGAGTCTACGAGCAGTACTTC
-,TRBV11-2,few,TRBJ1-5,CASSLDQPQPQHF,TGTGCCAGCAGCTTAGATCAGCCTCAGCCCCAGCATTTT
TRBD1,TRBV6-6,-,TRBJ1-4,CASSSYRDRGEKLFF,TGTGCCAGCAGTTCCTACCGGGACAGGGGTGAAAAACTGTTTTTT
-,TRBV27,-,TRBJ1-5,CASTQKAGINQPQHF,TGTGCCAGCACTCAGAAAGCAGGAATCAATCAGCCCCAGCATTTT
-,TRBV5-6,-,TRBJ1-4,CASSSKGVIGKLFF,TGTGCCAGCAGCTCCAAAGGGGTTATCGGAAAACTGTTTTTT
-,TRBV20-1,few,TRBJ1-2,CSVTTVGDGYTF,TGCAGTGTCACGACAGTAGGTGATGGCTACACCTTC
-,TRBV28,few,TRBJ2-3,CASSPGHSDTQYF,TGTGCCAGCAGTCCGGGACATTCAGATACGCAGTATTTT
TRBD2,TRBV4-1,-,TRBJ2-5,CASSSLAGGVETQYF,TGCGCCAGCAGCTCCCTAGCGGGGGGGGTGGAGACCCAGTACTTC
-,TRBV2,-,TRBJ1-2,CASRPFVEVAYGYTF,TGTGCCAGCAGGCCTTTTGTGGAAGTGGCCTATGGCTACACCTTC
-,TRBV3-1,few,TRBJ2-7,CASSQETSHPSYEQYF,TGTGCCAGCAGCCAAGAAACGAGCCACCCCTCCTACGAGCAGTACTTC
TRBD2,TRBV20-1,-,TRBJ2-7,CSARDRLAGGLGEQYF,TGCAGTGCTAGAGATCGGCTAGCGGGGGGGCTCGGCGAGCAGTACTTC
TRBD2,TRBV5-1,few,TRBJ2-3,CASSWGTITDTQYF,TGCGCCAGCAGCTGGGGGACTATCACAGATACGCAGTATTTT
TRBD2,TRBV20-1,-,TRBJ2-3,CSARDHLAGGGTQYF,TGCAGTGCTAGAGATCACCTGGCGGGAGGAGGTACGCAGTATTTT
TRBD1,TRBV7-9,-,TRBJ1-1,CASSLGDRGAFF,TGTGCCAGCAGCTTAGGGGACAGGGGAGCTTTCTTT
-,TRBV24-1,few,TRBJ1-1,CATSDLLRAPNTEAFF,TGTGCCACCAGTGATTTGCTCCGGGCTCCGAACACTGAAGCTTTCTTT
-,TRBV5-1,many,TRBJ2-3,CASSLDGDTQYF,TGCGCCAGCAGCTTGGATGGAGATACGCAGTATTTT
-,TRBV29-1,-,TRBJ1-4,CSVRDGEKLFF,TGCAGCGTCCGGGACGGAGAAAAACTGTTTTTT
-,TRBV20-1,few,TRBJ1-5,CSARRGYDGPQHF,TGCAGTGCTAGACGAGGGTACGACGGGCCCCAGCATTTT
-,TRBV27,-,TRBJ2-7,CASSNAPGEQYF,TGTGCCAGCAGCAATGCCCCTGGGGAGCAGTACTTC
TRBD2,TRBV20-1,-,TRBJ2-7,CSASPPGTRESNEQYF,TGCAGTGCTAGCCCACCAGGGACTAGAGAATCCAATGAGCAGTACTTC
-,TRBV29-1,-,TRBJ1-1,CSVERMGGPNTEAFF,TGCAGCGTTGAACGGATGGGGGGCCCTAACACTGAAGCTTTCTTT
-,TRBV27,-,TRBJ1-1,CASRVGDTEAFF,TGTGCCAGCAGGGTTGGGGACACTGAAGCTTTCTTT
TRBD1,TRBV6-6,-,TRBJ1-6,CASSLTGGVGSPLHF,TGTGCCAGCAGCCTAACAGGGGGAGTCGGTTCACCCCTCCACTTT
TRBD1,TRBV27,-,TRBJ2-1,CASSPTGLYYNEQFF,TGTGCCAGCAGTCCGACAGGGCTGTACTACAATGAGCAGTTCTTC
TRBD2,TRBV3-1,few,TRBJ2-7,CASSQDASGGSSYEQYF,TGTGCCAGCAGCCAAGATGCTAGCGGGGGAAGCTCCTACGAGCAGTACTTC
-,TRBV10-3,-,TRBJ2-5,CAISAQGQETQYF,TGTGCCATCAGTGCCCAGGGTCAAGAGACCCAGTACTTC
TRBD1,TRBV6-5,-,TRBJ1-5,CASSPDRGPNQPQHF,TGTGCCAGCAGCCCAGACAGGGGGCCTAATCAGCCCCAGCATTTT
TRBD2,TRBV27,-,TRBJ2-3,CASKLSGVGTDTQYF,TGTGCCAGCAAACTCAGCGGGGTTGGGACAGATACGCAGTATTTT
TRBD1,TRBV7-9,many,TRBJ1-5,CASSDREGQPQHF,TGTGCCAGCAGCGACAGGGAGGGTCAGCCCCAGCATTTT
-,TRBV9,-,TRBJ2-2,CASSVRPTDGELFF,TGTGCCAGCAGCGTAAGGCCGACGGACGGGGAGCTGTTTTTT
-,TRBV7-9,-,TRBJ2-3,CASSLLAGQGDTQYF,TGTGCCAGCAGCCTACTAGCGGGACAGGGAGATACGCAGTATTTT
TRBD2,TRBV5-1,few,TRBJ2-1,CASSLIAGESNEQFF,TGCGCCAGCAGCTTGATAGCGGGAGAAAGCAATGAGCAGTTCTTC
-,TRBV20-1,-,TRBJ2-1,CSAIYIGGNEQFF,TGCAGTGCTATTTATATCGGGGGCAATGAGCAGTTCTTC
TRBD1,TRBV3-1,few,TRBJ1-1,CASSPQTGGTEAFF,TGTGCCAGCAGCCCGCAGACAGGGGGCACTGAAGCTTTCTTT
-,TRBV29-1,few,TRBJ1-1,CSVETGMNTEAFF,TGCAGCGTCGAGACAGGCATGAACACTGAAGCTTTCTTT
-,TRBV4-1,-,TRBJ2-7,CASSQDLRTNEQYF,TGCGCCAGCAGCCAAGATCTGAGGACCAATGAGCAGTACTTC
-,TRBV28,few,TRBJ2-3,CASSTPRSSTDTQYF,TGTGCCAGCAGTACCCCTCGGAGCAGCACAGATACGCAGTATTTT
-,TRBV6-5,-,TRBJ2-7,CASSYLGVAGPSYEQYF,TGTGCCAGCAGTTACCTTGGCGTGGCAGGACCCTCCTACGAGCAGTACTTC
-,TRBV19,-,TRBJ1-1,CASSLWEGGTEAFF,TGTGCCAGTAGTCTCTGGGAGGGGGGCACTGAAGCTTTCTTT
TRBD1,TRBV10-3,few,TRBJ2-1,CAIRVRQGTLYNEQFF,TGTGCCATCAGAGTTAGACAGGGTACGCTCTACAATGAGCAGTTCTTC
-,TRBV6-5,-,TRBJ1-2,CASSYVGSLPYGYTF,TGTGCCAGCAGTTACGTCGGCAGTCTGCCCTATGGCTACACCTTC
TRBD2,TRBV27,few,TRBJ2-7,CASSRAGQISYEQYF,TGTGCCAGCAGTCGAGCGGGGCAAATCTCCTACGAGCAGTACTTC
-,TRBV20-1,-,TRBJ2-5,CSADTRVETQYF,TGCAGTGCAGATACTAGGGTAGAGACCCAGTACTTC
-,TRBV2,few,TRBJ2-7,CASGKKTSPYEQYF,TGTGCCAGCGGGAAGAAGACTAGTCCCTACGAGCAGTACTTC
-,TRBV27,few,TRBJ1-5,CASSLKGKWAYSNQPQHF,TGTGCCAGCAGTTTGAAGGGGAAGTGGGCTTATAGCAATCAGCCCCAGCATTTT